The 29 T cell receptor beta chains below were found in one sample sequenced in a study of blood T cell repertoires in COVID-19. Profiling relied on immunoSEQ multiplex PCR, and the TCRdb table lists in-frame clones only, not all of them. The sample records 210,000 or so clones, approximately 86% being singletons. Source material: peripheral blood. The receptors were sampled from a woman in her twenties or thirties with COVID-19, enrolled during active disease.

CDR3 in amino acids: CASSSMGGSGNTIYF. The CDR3 DNA sequence: TGTGCCAGCAGCTCTATGGGAGGCTCTGGAAACACCATATATTTT. V and J are TRBV7-2 and TRBJ1-3; no clear D. The germline CDR1 and CDR2 sequences are SGHTA and FQGNSA. V was trimmed by 4 bases and J by 0 bases, leaving 10 bases between them. This CDR3 region has 15 residues.

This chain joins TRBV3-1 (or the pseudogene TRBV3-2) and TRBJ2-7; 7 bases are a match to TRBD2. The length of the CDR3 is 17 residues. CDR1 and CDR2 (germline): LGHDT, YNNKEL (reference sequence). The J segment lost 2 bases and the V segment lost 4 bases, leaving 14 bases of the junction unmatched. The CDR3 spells CASSPIEGLAVTYEQYF. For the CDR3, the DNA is TGTGCCAGCAGCCCTATCGAGGGGCTAGCGGTGACCTACGAGCAGTACTTC.

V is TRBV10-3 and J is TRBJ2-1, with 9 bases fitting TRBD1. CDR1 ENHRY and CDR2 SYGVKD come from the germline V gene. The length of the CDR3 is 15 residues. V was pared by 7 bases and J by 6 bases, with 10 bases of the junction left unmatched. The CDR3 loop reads CAITQRQGVGNEQFF. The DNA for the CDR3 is TGTGCCATCACCCAGAGACAGGGGGTTGGCAATGAGCAGTTCTTC.

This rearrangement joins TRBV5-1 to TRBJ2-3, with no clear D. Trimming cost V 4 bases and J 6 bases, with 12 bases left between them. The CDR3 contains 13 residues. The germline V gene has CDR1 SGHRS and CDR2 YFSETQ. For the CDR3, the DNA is TGCGCCAGCAGCCCAGGCTCCACGGATACGCAGTATTTT. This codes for CASSPGSTDTQYF.

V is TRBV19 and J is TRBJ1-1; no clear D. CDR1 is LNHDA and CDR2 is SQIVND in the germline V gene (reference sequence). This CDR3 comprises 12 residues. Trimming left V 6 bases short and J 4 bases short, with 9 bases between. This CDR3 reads CASRKGSTEAFF. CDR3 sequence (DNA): TGTGCCAGTAGGAAAGGGAGCACTGAAGCTTTCTTT.

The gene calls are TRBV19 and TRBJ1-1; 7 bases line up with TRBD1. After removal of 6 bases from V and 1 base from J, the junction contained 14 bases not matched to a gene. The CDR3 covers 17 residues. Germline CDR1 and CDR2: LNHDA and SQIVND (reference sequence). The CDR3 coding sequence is TGTGCCAGTAGCATCCTTATCGCGGGACAGTCGAACACTGAAGCTTTCTTT. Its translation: CASSILIAGQSNTEAFF.

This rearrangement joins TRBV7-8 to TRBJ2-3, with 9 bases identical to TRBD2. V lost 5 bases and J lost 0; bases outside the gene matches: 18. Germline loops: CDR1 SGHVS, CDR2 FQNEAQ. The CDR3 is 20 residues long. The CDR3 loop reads CASSQNRLAGKVSSTDTQYF. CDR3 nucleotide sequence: TGTGCCAGCAGCCAAAACCGGCTAGCGGGGAAAGTTTCTAGCACAGATACGCAGTATTTT.

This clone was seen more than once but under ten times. The CDR3 here is CASSSRTSGRRGSSYNEQFF. CDR3 nucleotide sequence: TGTGCCAGCAGTTCTCGGACTAGCGGGAGGAGGGGAAGCTCCTACAATGAGCAGTTCTTC. V is TRBV6-2 or TRBV6-3 and J is TRBJ2-1, with TRBD2 matching over 14 bases. The CDR3 runs 20 residues. Germline V CDR1 and CDR2: MNHEY, SVGEGT. The junction had 11 bases not matched to a gene; V was cut back by 4 bases and J by 0 bases.

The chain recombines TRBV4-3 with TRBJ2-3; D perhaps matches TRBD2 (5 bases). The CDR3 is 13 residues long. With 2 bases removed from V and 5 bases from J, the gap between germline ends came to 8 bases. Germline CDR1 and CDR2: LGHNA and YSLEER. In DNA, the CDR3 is TGCGCCAGCAGCCAATGGGCGGGAGATACGCAGTATTTT. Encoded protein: CASSQWAGDTQYF.

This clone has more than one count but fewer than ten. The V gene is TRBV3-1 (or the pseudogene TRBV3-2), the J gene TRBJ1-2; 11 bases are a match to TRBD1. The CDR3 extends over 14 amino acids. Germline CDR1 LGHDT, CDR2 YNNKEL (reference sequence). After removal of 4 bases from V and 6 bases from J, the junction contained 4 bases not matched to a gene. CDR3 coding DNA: TGTGCCAGCAGCCGGGACAGGGGGTTCCATGGCTACACCTTC. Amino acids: CASSRDRGFHGYTF.

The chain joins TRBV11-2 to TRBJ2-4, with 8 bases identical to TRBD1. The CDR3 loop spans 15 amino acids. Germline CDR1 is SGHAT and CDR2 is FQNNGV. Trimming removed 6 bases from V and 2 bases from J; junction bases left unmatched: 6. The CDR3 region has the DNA TGTGCCAGCAGAACCCAGGGGGCGCCCAAAAACATTCAGTACTTC. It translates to CASRTQGAPKNIQYF.

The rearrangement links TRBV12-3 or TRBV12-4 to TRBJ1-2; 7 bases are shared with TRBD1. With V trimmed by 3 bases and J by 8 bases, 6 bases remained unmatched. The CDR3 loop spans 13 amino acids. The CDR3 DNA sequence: TGTGCCAGCAGTTTCGGGCAGGGGGAGGGCTACACCTTC. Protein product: CASSFGQGEGYTF.

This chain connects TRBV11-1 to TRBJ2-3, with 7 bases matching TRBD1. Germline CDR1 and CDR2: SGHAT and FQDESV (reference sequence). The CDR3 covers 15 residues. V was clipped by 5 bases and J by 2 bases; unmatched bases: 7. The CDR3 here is CASSPSGTDTDTQYF. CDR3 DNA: TGTGCCAGCAGCCCCTCAGGGACAGACACAGATACGCAGTATTTT.

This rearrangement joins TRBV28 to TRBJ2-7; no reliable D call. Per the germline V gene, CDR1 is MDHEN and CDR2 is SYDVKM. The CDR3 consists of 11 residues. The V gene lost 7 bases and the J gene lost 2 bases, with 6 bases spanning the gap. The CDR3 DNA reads TGTGCCAGCACAGGTCCCTACGAGCAGTACTTC. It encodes CASTGPYEQYF.

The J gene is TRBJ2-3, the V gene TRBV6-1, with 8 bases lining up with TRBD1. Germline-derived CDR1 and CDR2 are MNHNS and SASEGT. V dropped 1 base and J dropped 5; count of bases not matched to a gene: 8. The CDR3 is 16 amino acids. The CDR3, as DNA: TGTGCCAGCAGTGAAGGCAAGGACAGGGTGATAGATACGCAGTATTTT. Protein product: CASSEGKDRVIDTQYF.

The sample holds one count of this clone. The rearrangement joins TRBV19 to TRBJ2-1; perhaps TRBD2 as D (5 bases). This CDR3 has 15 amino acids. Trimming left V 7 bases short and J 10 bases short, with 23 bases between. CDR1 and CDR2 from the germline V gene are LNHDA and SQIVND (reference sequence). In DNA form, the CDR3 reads TGTGCCAGTATAGCTATTAGCGTGGGAATGAAGGAGCAGTTCTTC. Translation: CASIAISVGMKEQFF.

CDR3 DNA sequence: TGCGCCAGCAGCCCTCAGACAGGGGACACTGAAGCTTTCTTT. Encoded protein: CASSPQTGDTEAFF. The chain has TRBV4-3 and TRBJ1-1, with TRBD1 matching 8 bases. The germline CDR1 and CDR2 sequences are LGHNA and YSLEER. This CDR3 has 14 residues. V trimming: 4 bases; J trimming: 3 bases; junction bases outside the gene matches: 4.

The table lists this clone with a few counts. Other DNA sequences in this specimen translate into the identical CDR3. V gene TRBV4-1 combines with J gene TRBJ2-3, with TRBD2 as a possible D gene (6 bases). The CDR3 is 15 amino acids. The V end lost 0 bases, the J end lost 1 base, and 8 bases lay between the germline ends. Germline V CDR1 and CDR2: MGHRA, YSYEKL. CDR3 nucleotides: TGCGCCAGCAGCCAAGACAGGGAGGGCACAGATACGCAGTATTTT. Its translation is CASSQDREGTDTQYF.

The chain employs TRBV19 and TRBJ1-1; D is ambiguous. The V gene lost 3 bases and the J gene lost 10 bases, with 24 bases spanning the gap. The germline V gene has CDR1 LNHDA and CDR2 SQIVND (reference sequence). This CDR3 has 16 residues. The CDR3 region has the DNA TGTGCCAGTAGTATTCCGCCGGGAACCCGGACCGGTGTAGCTTTCTTT. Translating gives CASSIPPGTRTGVAFF.

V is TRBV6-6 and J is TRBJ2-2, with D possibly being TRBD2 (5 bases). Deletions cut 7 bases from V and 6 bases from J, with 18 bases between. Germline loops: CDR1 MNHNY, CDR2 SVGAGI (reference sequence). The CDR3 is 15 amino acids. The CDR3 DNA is TGTGCCAGCAATCGGACTTCCCCTCGCGCCGGGGAGCTGTTTTTT. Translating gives CASNRTSPRAGELFF.

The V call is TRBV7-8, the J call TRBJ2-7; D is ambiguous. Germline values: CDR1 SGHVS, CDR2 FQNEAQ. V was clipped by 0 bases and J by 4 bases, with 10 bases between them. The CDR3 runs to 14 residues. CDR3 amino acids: CASSLAHVTYEQYF. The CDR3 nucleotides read TGTGCCAGCAGCTTAGCCCACGTAACTTACGAGCAGTACTTC.

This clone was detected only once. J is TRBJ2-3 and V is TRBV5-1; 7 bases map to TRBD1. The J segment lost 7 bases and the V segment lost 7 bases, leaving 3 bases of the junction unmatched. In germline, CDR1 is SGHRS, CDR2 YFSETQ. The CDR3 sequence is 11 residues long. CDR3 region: CASEGANTQYF. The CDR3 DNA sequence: TGCGCCAGCGAGGGGGCGAATACGCAGTATTTT.

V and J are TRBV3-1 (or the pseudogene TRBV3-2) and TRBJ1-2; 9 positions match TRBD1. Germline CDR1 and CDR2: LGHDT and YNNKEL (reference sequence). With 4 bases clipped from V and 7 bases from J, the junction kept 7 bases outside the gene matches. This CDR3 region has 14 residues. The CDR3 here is CASSLGQGPSGYTF. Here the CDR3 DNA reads TGTGCCAGCAGCCTTGGACAGGGGCCGAGTGGCTACACCTTC.

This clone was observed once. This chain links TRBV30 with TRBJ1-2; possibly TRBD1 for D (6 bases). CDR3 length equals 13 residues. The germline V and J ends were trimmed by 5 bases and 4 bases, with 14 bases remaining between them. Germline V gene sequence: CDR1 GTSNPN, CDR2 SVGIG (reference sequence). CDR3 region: CAWDGRGAYGYTF. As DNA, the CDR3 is TGTGCCTGGGACGGACGGGGGGCCTATGGCTACACCTTC.

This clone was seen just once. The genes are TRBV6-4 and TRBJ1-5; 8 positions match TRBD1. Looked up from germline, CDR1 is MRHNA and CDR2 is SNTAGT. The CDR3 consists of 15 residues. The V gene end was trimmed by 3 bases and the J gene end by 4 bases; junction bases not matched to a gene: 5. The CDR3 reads CASSEAGGVNQPQHF. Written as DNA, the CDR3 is TGTGCCAGCAGTGAGGCAGGGGGCGTTAATCAGCCCCAGCATTTT.

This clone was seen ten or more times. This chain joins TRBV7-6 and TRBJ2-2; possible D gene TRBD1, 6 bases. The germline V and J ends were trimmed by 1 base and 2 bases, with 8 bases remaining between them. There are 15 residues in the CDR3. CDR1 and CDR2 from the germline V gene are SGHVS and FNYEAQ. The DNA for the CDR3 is TGTGCCAGCAGCTTAGTTGGGGGCAACACCGGGGAGCTGTTTTTT. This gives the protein CASSLVGGNTGELFF.

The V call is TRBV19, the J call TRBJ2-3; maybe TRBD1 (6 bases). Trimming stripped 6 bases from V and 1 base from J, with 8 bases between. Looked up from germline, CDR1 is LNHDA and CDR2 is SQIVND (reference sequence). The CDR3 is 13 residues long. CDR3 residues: CASRRQGTDTQYF. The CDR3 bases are TGTGCCAGTAGGAGACAGGGCACAGATACGCAGTATTTT.

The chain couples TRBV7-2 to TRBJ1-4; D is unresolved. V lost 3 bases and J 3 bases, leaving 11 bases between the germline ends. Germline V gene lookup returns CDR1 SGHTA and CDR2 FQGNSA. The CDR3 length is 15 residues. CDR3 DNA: TGTGCCAGCAGCTTGTCCGGGAAGGCTAATGAAAAACTGTTTTTT. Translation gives CASSLSGKANEKLFF.

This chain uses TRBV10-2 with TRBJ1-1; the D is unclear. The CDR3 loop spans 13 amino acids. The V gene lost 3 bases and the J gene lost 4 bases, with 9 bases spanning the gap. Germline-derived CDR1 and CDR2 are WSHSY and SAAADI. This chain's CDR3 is CASSDYGSTEAFF. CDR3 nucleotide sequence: TGCGCCAGCAGTGATTACGGGAGCACTGAAGCTTTCTTT.